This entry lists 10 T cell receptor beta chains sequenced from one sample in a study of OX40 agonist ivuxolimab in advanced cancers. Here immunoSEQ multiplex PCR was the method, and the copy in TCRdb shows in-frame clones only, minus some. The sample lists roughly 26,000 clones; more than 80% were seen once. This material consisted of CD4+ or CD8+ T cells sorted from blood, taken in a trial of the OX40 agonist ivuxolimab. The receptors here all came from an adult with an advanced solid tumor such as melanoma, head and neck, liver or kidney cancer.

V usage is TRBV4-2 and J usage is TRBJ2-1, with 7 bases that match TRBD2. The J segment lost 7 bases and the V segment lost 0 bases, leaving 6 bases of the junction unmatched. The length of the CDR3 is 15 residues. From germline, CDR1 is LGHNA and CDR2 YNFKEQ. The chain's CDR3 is CASSQESGGWNEQFF. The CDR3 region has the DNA TGTGCCAGCAGCCAAGAGTCGGGAGGATGGAATGAGCAGTTCTTC.

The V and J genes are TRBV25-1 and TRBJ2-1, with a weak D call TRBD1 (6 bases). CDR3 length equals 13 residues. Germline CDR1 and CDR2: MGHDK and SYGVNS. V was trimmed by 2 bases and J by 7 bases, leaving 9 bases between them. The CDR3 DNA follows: TGTGCCAGCAGTGAAAGGGGGATAAATGAGCAGTTCTTC. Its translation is CASSERGINEQFF.

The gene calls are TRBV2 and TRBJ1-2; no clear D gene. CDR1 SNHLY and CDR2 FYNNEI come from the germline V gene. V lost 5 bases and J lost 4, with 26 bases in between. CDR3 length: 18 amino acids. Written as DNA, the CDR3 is TGTGCCAGCAGTCCCCAGGATACGGGCCTCTGGGCCCCCTATGGCTACACCTTC. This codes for CASSPQDTGLWAPYGYTF.

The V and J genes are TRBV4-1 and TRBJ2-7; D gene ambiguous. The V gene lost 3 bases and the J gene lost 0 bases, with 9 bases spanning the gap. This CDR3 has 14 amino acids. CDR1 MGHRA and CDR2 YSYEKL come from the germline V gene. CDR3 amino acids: CASSHDERSYEQYF. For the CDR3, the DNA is TGCGCCAGCAGCCATGATGAGCGCTCCTACGAGCAGTACTTC.

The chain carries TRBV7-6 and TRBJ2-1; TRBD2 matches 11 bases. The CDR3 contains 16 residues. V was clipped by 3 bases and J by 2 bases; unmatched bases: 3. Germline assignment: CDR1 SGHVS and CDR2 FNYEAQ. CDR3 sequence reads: CASSFLTSGTYNEQFF. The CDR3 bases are TGTGCCAGCAGCTTCCTGACTAGCGGGACCTACAATGAGCAGTTCTTC.

CDR3: CASSPGQGDQPQHF. In DNA form, the CDR3 reads TGTGCCAGCAGTCCCGGACAGGGAGATCAGCCCCAGCATTTT. V usage is TRBV2 and J usage is TRBJ1-5; 8 nucleotides line up with TRBD1. With V trimmed by 5 bases and J by 5 bases, 5 bases remained unmatched. Germline V gene sequence: CDR1 SNHLY, CDR2 FYNNEI. This CDR3 comprises 14 residues. The entire variable domain, with the rest obtained from reference TRBV2 and TRBJ1-5, is as follows: EPEVTQTPSHQVTQMGQEVILRCVPISNHLYFYWYRQILGQKVEFLVSFYNNEISEKSEIFDDQFSVERPDGSNFTLKIRSTKLEDSAMYFCASSPGQGDQPQHFGDGTRLSIL.

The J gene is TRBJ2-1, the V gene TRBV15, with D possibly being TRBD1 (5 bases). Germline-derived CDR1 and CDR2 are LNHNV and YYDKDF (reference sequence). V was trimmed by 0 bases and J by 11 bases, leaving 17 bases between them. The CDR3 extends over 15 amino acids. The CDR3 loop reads CATSRDMGGARKQFF. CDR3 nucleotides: TGTGCCACCAGCAGAGATATGGGTGGGGCCCGCAAGCAGTTCTTC.

CDR3 DNA sequence: TGTGCCAGCAGCTTCGGGAGAATGAACACTGAAGCTTTCTTT. Amino acids: CASSFGRMNTEAFF. This sequence joins TRBV5-6 and TRBJ1-1; D not certain. This CDR3 comprises 14 residues. V lost 2 bases, J lost 0 bases, and 8 bases lay in between. The germline gives CDR1 SGHDT, CDR2 YYEEEE. Looking up the rest from reference TRBV5-6 and TRBJ1-1 gives the full variable domain: DAGVTQSPTHLIKTRGQQVTLRCSPKSGHDTVSWYQQALGQGPQFIFQYYEEEERQRGNFPDRFSGHQFPNYSSELNVNALLLGDSALYLCASSFGRMNTEAFFGQGTRLTVV.

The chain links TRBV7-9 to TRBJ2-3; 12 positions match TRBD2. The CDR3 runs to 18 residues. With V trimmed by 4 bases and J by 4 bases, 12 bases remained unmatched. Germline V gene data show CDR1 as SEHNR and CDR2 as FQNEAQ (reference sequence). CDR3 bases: TGTGCCAGCAGCTCGGGACAGGGTGGGACTAGCGGGTCAGATACGCAGTATTTT. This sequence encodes CASSSGQGGTSGSDTQYF. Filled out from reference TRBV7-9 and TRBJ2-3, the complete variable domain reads DTGVSQNPRHKITKRGQNVTFRCDPISEHNRLYWYRQTLGQGPEFLTYFQNEAQLEKSRLLSDRFSAERPKGSFSTLEIQRTEQGDSAMYLCASSSGQGGTSGSDTQYFGPGTRLTVL.

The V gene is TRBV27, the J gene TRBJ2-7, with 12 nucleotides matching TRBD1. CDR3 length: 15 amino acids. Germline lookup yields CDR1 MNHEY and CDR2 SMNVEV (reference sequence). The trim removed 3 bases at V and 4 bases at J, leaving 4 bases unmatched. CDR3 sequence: CASSFGTGGGYEQYF. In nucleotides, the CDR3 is TGTGCCAGCAGTTTTGGGACAGGGGGCGGTTACGAGCAGTACTTC.